This TCR beta chain was found in a study of shared clonotypes between healthy human individuals. Germline CDR1 SGDLS, CDR2 YYNGEE. The ends were cut back, 0 bases at V and 7 bases at J, with 14 bases in the middle. The CDR3 covers 15 residues. Profiled with immunoSEQ multiplex PCR; TCRdb holds only in-frame clones, not every one. The profile shows 2 million to 2.5 million clones, 93% of them singletons. This rearrangement joins TRBV9 to TRBJ2-1; possibly TRBD2 for D (5 bases). Sequenced sample: naive CD4+ T cells from PBMCs. Noted subset: CD45RA+ positively selected. The receptor's source is a man aged 18 to 30 in good health. Some clones in this sample may be carry-over from other donors' samples. The CDR3 spells CASSVVAAEPNEQFF. The CDR3 nucleotides read TGTGCCAGCAGCGTAGTAGCAGCGGAGCCAAATGAGCAGTTCTTC.